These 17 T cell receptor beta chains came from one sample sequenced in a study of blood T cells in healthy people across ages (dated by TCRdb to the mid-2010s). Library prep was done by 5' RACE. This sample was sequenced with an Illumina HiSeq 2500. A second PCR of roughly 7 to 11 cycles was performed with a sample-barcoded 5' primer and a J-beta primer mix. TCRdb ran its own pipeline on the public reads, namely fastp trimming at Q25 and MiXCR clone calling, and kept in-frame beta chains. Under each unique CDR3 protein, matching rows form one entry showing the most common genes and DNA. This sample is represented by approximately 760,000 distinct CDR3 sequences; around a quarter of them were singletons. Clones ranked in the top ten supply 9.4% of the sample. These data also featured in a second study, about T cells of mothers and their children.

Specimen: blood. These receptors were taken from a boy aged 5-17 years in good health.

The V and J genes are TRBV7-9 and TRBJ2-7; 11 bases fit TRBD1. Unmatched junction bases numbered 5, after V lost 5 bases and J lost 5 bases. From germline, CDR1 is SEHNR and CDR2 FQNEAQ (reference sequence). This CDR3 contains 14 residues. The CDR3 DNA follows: TGTGCCAGCAGCATATGGACAGGGGGCCACGAGCAGTACTTC. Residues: CASSIWTGGHEQYF.

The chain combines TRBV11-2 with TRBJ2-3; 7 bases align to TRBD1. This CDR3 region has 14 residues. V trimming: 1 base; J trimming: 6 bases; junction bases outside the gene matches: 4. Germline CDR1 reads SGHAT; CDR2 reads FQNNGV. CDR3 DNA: TGTGCCAGCAGCTTAGTAACAGGGGAGGATACGCAGTATTTT. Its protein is CASSLVTGEDTQYF.

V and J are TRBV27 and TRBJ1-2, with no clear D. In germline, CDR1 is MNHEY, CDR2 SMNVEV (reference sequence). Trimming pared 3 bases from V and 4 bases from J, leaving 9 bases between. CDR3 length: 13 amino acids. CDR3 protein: CASSFSPGYGYTF. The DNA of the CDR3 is TGTGCCAGCAGTTTTTCCCCGGGCTATGGCTACACCTTC.

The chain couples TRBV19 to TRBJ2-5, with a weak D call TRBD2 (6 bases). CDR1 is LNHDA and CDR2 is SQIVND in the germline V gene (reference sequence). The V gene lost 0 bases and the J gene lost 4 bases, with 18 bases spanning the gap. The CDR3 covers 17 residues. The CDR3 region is CASSIDLTRTVSETQYF. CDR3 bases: TGTGCCAGTAGTATAGATCTGACTAGGACCGTCTCAGAGACCCAGTACTTC.

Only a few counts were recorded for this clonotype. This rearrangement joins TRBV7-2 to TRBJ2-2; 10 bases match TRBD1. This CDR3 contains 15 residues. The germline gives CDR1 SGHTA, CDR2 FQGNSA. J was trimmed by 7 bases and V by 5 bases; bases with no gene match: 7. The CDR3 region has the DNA TGTGCCAGCAGCCTATGGACAGGGGGTAGCGGGGAGCTGTTTTTT. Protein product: CASSLWTGGSGELFF.

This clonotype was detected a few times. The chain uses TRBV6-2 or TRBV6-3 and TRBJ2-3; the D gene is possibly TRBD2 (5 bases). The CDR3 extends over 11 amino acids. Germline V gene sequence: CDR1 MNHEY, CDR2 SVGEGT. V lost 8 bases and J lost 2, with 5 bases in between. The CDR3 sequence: CASGLTDTQYF. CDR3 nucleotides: TGTGCCAGCGGACTCACAGATACGCAGTATTTT.

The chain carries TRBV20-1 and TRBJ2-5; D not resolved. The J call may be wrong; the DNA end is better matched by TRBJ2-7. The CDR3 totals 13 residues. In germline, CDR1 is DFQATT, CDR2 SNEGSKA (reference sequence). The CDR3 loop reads CSARVDLSYEQYF. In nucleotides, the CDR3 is TGCAGTGCTAGAGTAGATTTGTCCTACGAGCAGTACTTC.

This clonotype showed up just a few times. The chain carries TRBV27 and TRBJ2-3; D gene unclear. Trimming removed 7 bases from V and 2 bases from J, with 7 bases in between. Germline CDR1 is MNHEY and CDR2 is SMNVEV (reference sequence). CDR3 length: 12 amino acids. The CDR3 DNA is TGTGCCAGCATGGCGACCACAGATACGCAGTATTTT. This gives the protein CASMATTDTQYF.

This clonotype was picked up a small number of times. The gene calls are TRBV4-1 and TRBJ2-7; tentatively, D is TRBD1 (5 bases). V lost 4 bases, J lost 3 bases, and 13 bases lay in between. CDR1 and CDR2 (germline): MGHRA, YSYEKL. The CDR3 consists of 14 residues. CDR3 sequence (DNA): TGCGCCAGCAGCCGAGCACAGGTCAACTACGAGCAGTACTTC. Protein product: CASSRAQVNYEQYF.

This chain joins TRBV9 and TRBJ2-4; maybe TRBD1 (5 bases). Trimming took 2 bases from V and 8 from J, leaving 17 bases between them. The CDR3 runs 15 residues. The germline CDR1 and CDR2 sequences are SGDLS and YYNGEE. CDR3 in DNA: TGTGCCAGCAGCGTGGAATTTGGCAGCAGGGACATTCAGTACTTC. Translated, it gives CASSVEFGSRDIQYF.

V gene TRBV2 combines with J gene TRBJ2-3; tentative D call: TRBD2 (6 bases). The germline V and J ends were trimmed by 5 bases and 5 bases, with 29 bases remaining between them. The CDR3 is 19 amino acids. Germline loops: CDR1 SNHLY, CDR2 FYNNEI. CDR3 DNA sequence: TGTGCCAGCAGTCGATCAATTACACGGGACGGGGGAGTCGGAGATACGCAGTATTTT. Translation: CASSRSITRDGGVGDTQYF.

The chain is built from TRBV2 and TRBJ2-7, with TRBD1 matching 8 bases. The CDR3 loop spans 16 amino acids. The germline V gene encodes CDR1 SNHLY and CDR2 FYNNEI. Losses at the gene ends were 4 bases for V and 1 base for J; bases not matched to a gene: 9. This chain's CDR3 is CASSGLDRVSSYEQYF. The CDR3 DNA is TGTGCCAGCAGTGGGCTGGACAGGGTTTCTTCCTACGAGCAGTACTTC. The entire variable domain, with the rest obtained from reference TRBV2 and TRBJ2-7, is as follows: EPEVTQTPSHQVTQMGQEVILRCVPISNHLYFYWYRQILGQKVEFLVSFYNNEISEKSEIFDDQFSVERPDGSNFTLKIRSTKLEDSAMYFCASSGLDRVSSYEQYFGPGTRLTVT.

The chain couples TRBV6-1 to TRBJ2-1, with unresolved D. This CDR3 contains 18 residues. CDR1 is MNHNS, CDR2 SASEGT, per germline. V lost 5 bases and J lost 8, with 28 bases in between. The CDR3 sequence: CASSPGVVAYNLPHEQFF. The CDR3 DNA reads TGTGCCAGCAGTCCCGGTGTAGTAGCTTACAATTTGCCCCATGAGCAGTTCTTC.

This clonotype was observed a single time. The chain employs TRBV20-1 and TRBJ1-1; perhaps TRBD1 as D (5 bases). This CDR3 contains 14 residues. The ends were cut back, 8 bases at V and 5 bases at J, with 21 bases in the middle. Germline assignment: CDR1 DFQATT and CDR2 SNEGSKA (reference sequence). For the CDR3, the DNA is TGCAGTAGTGAACAGGCCGGGGCGGGAACTGAAGCTTTCTTT. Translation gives CSSEQAGAGTEAFF.

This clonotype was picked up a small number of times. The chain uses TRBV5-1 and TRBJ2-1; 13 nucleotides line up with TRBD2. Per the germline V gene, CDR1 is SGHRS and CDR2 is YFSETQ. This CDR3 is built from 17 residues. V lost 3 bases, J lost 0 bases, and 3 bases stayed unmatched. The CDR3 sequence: CASSSGLAGASYNEQFF. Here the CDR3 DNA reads TGCGCCAGCAGCTCCGGACTAGCGGGAGCCTCCTACAATGAGCAGTTCTTC. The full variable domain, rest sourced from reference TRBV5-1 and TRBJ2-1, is KAGVTQTPRYLIKTRGQQVTLSCSPISGHRSVSWYQQTPGQGLQFLFEYFSETQRNKGNFPGRFSGRQFSNSRSEMNVSTLELGDSALYLCASSSGLAGASYNEQFFGPGTRLTVL.

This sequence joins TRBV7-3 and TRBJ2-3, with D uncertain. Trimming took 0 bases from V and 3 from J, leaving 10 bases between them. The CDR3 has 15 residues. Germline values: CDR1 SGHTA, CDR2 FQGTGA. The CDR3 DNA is TGTGCCAGCAGCTTAACTTTAGGGCGTACAGATACGCAGTATTTT. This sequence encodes CASSLTLGRTDTQYF.

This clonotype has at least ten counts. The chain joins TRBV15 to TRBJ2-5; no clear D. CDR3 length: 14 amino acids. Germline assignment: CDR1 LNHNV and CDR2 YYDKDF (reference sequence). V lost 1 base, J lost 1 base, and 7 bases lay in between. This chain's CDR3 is CATSRGRIQETQYF. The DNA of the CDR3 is TGTGCCACCAGCAGAGGACGGATCCAAGAGACCCAGTACTTC.